This TCR beta chain was captured in a study of blood T cells in healthy people across ages. Turning to the study itself: Template switching retrieved approximately one barcoded beta molecule for each two T cells.

To note about this clonotype: No antigen is known for it.

Study conclusions and caveats: Correlation between TCR beta diversity and naive T cell percentage was strong. Roughly linearly, TCR beta diversity per million T cells fell as age increased.

Using a J-beta primer mix together with a sample-barcoded 5' primer, a second PCR was run for about 7 to 12 cycles. A single record per CDR3 protein comes from TCRdb applying MiXCR to the 5' RACE reads. Of 1 million to 1.2 million distinct CDR3 sequences detected, more than 30% appear once; the ten largest clones hold approximately 14%. Samples each yielded at least 6 micrograms of total RNA. There are 17 residues in the CDR3. Germline V lookup: CDR1 MNHEY, CDR2 SMNVEV (reference sequence). V was clipped by 6 bases and J by 1 base; unmatched bases: 14. The clonotype originates from a man between 18 and 29 years old in good health. The sequenced sample consisted of blood. The chain employs TRBV27 and TRBJ2-7, with 8 bases that match TRBD2. The CDR3 sequence: CASSRRISSGESYEQYF. The CDR3 DNA reads as TGTGCCAGCAGCCGCCGAATTAGTAGCGGGGAGTCCTACGAGCAGTACTTC.